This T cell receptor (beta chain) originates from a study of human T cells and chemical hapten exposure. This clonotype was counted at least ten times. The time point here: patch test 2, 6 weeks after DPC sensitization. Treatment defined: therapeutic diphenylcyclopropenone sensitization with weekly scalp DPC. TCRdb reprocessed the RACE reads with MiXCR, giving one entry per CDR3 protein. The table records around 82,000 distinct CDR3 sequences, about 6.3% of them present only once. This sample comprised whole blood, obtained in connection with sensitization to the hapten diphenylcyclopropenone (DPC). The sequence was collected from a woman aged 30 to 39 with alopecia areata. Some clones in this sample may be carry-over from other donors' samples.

The CDR3 region is CSAPSRDRDEEKLFF. CDR3 coding DNA: TGCAGTGCTCCCTCACGGGATAGGGACGAAGAAAAACTGTTTTTT. The chain combines TRBV20-1 with TRBJ1-4, with D possibly being TRBD1 (5 bases). CDR3 size: 15 residues. Germline V gene lookup returns CDR1 DFQATT and CDR2 SNEGSKA (reference sequence). V gave up 5 bases and J gave up 8 bases, with 21 bases separating them.